This T cell receptor (beta chain) was documented in a study of T cell changes during pregnancy in multiple sclerosis (dated by TCRdb to about 2019). Broadly, across the study: In women with multiple sclerosis, the researchers looked at how the T cell repertoire shifted as pregnancy progressed.

Turning to this clone: Its antigen target is currently unknown. Base-call qualities are not available, and no considerably larger clone is one nucleotide away.

The library came from the immunoSEQ multiplex PCR assay. Held by TCRdb, this immuneACCESS table contains in-frame sequences only and omits some clones. Under half of the omission traces to an unresolved V gene where checked; the cause of the rest is unknown. The sample records 45,000 to 60,000 clones, 85% to 90% of which are singletons. Together, the top ten hold 6.5% to 9.5% of the sample. The V end loses 7 bases and the J end loses 3 bases, and a stretch of 10 bases separates them. Reading the germline V gene gives CDR1 SNHLY and CDR2 FYNNEI. The CDR3, cysteine through phenylalanine, is 12 amino acids long. The sequence is cut down to CDR3 DNA, 36 bases in frame from base 1.

The sequencing used CD8+ T cells from peripheral blood mononuclear cells, collected in the second trimester of pregnancy. The TCR originated in a female donor with multiple sclerosis, enrolled in a pregnancy study. The rearranged segments are TRBV2 and TRBJ2-7; TRBD2 is possibly the D segment (6 matching bases). The CDR3 here reads CASTGGHYEQYF. The nucleotides are TGTGCCAGCACCGGGGGTCACTACGAGCAGTACTTC.